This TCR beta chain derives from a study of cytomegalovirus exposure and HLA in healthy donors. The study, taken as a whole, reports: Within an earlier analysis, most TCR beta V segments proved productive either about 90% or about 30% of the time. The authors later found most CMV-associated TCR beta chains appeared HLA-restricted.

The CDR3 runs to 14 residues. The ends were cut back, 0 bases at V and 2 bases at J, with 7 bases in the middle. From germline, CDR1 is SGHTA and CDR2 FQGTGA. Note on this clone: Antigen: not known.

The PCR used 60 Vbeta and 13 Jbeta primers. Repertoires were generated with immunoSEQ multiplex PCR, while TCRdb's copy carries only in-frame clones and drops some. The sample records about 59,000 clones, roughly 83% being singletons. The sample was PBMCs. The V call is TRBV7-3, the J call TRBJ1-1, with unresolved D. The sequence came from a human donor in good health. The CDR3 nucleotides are TGTGCCAGCAGCTTAACGGGCTCAAACACTGAAGCTTTCTTT. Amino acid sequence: CASSLTGSNTEAFF.